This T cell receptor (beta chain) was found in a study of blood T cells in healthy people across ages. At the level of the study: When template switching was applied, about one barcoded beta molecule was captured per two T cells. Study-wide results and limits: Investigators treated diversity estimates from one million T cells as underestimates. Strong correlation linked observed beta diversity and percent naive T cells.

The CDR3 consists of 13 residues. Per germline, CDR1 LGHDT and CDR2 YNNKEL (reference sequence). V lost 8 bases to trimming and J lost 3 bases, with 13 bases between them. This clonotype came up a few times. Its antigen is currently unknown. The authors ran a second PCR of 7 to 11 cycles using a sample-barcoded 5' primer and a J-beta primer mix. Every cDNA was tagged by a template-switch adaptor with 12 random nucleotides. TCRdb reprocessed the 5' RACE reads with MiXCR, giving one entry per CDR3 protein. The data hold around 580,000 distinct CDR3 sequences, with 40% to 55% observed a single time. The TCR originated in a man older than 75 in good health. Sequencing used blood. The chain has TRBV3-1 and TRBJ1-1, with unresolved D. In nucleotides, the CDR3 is TGTGCCAGCTCCCTGTCCCGTTACACTGAAGCTTTCTTT. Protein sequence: CASSLSRYTEAFF.